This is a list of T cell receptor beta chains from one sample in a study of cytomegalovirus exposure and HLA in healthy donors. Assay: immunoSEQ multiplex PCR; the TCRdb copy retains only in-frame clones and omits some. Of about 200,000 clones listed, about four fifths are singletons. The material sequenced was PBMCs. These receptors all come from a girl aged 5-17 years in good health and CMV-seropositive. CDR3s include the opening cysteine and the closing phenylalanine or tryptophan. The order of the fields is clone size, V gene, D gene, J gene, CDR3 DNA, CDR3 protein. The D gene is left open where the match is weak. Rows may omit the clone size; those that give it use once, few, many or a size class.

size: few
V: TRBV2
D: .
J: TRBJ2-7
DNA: TGTGCCAGCTCGGGGTCGGGGGTGCCTGGGGAGCAGTACTTC
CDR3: CASSGSGVPGEQYF

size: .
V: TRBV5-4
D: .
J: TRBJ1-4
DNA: TGTGCCAGCAGCTTGTACCCCCAAGGGGCGAGTGAAAAACTGTTTTTT
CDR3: CASSLYPQGASEKLFF

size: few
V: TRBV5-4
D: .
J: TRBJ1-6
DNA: TGTGCCAGCAGCTTCGGTACGGCGGCTACTTATAATTCACCCCTCCACTTT
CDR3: CASSFGTAATYNSPLHF

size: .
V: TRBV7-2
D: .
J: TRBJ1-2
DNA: TGTGCCAGCAGCTTCTTCGCTGGGGCTTATGGCTACACCTTC
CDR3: CASSFFAGAYGYTF

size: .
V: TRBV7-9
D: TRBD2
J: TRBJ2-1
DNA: TGTGCCAGCAGCCCTCCCGGGGGGGCCGCCTACAATGAGCAGTTCTTC
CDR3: CASSPPGGAAYNEQFF

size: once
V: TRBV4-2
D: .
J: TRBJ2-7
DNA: TGTGCCAGCAGCCAACCTTCTGAGCAGTACTTC
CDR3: CASSQPSEQYF

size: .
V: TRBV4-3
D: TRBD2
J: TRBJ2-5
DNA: TGCGCCAGCAGCCAAGTGGCGGGGGGGGCAGAGACCCAGTACTTC
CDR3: CASSQVAGGAETQYF

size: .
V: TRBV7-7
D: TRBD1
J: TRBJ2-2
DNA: TGTGCCAGCAGACAGACAGGGTCCGGGGAGCTGTTTTTT
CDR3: CASRQTGSGELFF

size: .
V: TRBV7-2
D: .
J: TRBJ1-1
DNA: TGTGCCGGTAGTTCGATGAACACTGAAGCTTTCTTT
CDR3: CAGSSMNTEAFF

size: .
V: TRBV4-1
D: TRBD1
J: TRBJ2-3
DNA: TGCGCCAGCAGCCAAGCCCCGGACAGGTTCTATACGCAGTATTTT
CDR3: CASSQAPDRFYTQYF

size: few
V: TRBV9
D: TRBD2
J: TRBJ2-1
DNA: TGTGCCAGCAGCGCATACTGGCGGGGGGTACACAATGAGCAGTTCTTC
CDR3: CASSAYWRGVHNEQFF

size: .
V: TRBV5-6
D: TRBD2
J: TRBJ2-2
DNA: TGTGCCAGCAGCGCCGGACTAGCGGGAACCGGGGAGCTGTTTTTT
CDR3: CASSAGLAGTGELFF

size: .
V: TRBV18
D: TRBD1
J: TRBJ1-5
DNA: TGTGCCAGCTCACCAGGGGCAGGGGGCCAGCCCCAGCATTTT
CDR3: CASSPGAGGQPQHF

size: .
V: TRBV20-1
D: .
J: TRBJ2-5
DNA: TGCAGTGCTAGGATGAGAGAGACCCAGTACTTC
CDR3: CSARMRETQYF

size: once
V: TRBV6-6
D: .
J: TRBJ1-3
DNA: TGTGCCAGCGGGAGGGCTAGCTCTGGAAACACCATATATTTT
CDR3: CASGRASSGNTIYF

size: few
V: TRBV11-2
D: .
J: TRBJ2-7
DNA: TGTGCCAGCAGCTTAGCAGGGATGGTAAACGAGCAGTACTTC
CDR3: CASSLAGMVNEQYF

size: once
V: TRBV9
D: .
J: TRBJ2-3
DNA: TGTGCCAGCGCACTCTCGGGGGGCGGGGCCAGCACAGATACGCAGTATTTT
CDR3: CASALSGGGASTDTQYF

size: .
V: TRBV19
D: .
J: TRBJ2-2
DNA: TGTGCCAGTAGTAGGACGGGGGAGACCGGGGAGCTGTTTTTT
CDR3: CASSRTGETGELFF

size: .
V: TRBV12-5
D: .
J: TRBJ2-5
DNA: TGTGCTAGTGGTTGGGGCTGGGGTTCTCAAGAGACCCAGTACTTC
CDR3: CASGWGWGSQETQYF

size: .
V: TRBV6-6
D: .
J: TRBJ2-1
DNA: TGTGCCAGCAGTTGGACATACCTATACAATGAGCAGTTCTTC
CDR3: CASSWTYLYNEQFF

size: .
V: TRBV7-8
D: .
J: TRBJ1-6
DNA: TGTGCCAGCAGCTTGAGGGATCTCGCACCCCTCCACTTT
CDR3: CASSLRDLAPLHF

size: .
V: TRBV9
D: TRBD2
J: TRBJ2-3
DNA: TGTGCCAGCAGCGTAGCTAGCGGGGGGGCGGGAGATACGCAGTATTTT
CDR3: CASSVASGGAGDTQYF

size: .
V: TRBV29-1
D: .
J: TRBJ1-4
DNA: TGCAGCGTTGTAATAACGGGGGGCGCGGAAAAACTGTTTTTT
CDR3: CSVVITGGAEKLFF

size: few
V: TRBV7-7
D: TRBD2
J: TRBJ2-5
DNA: TGTGCCAGCAGTTCCACTAGCGGGGGAAAACAAGAGACCCAGTACTTC
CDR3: CASSSTSGGKQETQYF

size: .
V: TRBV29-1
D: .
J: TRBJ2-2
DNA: TGCAGCGTGGTGTGGGGTCGACACAACACCGGGGAGTTGTTTTTT
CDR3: CSVVWGRHNTGELFF

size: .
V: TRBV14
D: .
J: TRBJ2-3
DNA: TGTGCCAGCAGCCAGAGACAACTAGTAGCAATATCCACAGATACGCAGTATTTT
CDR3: CASSQRQLVAISTDTQYF

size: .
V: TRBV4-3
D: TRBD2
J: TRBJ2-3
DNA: TGCGCCAGCAGCCAGGAACTAGCGGGGGGGACCCCCGATACGCAGTATTTT
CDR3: CASSQELAGGTPDTQYF

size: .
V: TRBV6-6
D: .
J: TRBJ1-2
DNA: TGTGCCAGCAGTTCAACTAACTATGGCTACACCTTC
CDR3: CASSSTNYGYTF

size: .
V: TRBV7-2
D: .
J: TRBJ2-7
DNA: TGTGCCAGCAGCTTCGAGACTAACTACGAGCAGTACTTC
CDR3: CASSFETNYEQYF

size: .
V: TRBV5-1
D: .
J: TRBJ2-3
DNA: TGCGCCAGTCAACTTAGTGTTCTAGATACGCAGTATTTT
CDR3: CASQLSVLDTQYF